The T cell receptor (beta chain) under discussion was sequenced for a study of early T cells in non-severe SARS-CoV-2 infection. Unique molecular identifiers were attached to individual cDNA molecules. TCRdb passed the 5' RACE reads through MiXCR, listing each CDR3 protein once. The data show about 110,000 distinct CDR3 sequences, around an eighth seen once. This clonotype has a count of ten or more. J gave up 8 bases and V 6 bases, and 9 bases lay outside the gene matches. Germline V lookup: CDR1 WSHSY, CDR2 SAAADI. This CDR3 is 15 amino acids long. J is TRBJ2-1 and V is TRBV10-2; TRBD2 matches 11 bases. The TCR originated in an adult who was a healthcare worker with PCR-confirmed SARS-CoV-2 infection or an uninfected control (not recorded which). The specimen was whole blood. The CDR3 region is CASRVSGRAIDEQFF. The CDR3 DNA sequence: TGCGCCAGCAGAGTTAGCGGGAGGGCCATCGATGAGCAGTTCTTC.